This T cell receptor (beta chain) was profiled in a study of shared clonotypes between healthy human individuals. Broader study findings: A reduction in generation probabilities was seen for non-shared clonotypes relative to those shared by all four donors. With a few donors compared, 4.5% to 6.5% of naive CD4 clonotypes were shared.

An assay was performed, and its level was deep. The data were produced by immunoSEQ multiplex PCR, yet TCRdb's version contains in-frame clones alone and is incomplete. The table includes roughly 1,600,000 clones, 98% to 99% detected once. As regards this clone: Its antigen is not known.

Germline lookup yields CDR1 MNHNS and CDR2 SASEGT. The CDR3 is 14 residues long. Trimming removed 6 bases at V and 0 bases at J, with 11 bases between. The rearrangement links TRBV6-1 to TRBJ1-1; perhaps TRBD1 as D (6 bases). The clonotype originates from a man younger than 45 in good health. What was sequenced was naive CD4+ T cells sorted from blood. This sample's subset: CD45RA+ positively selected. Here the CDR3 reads CASRAQGLNTEAFF. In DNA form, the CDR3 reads TGTGCCAGCAGGGCACAGGGTCTGAACACTGAAGCTTTCTTT.